This TCR beta chain is drawn from a study of blood T cell repertoires in COVID-19. This clone was recorded only once. Assay used: immunoSEQ multiplex PCR; TCRdb lists only in-frame clones, some missing. This sample yields over 120,000 clones, of which around 89% are seen a single time; 2.5% to 3.5% belongs to the top ten. V gave up 0 bases and J gave up 2 bases, with 7 bases separating them. The length of the CDR3 is 14 residues. Germline CDR1 WNHNN, CDR2 SYGVQD (reference sequence). The J gene is TRBJ2-5, the V gene TRBV10-1; D uncertain. The TCR originated in a man in his sixties with active or convalescent COVID-19. Sequenced material: peripheral blood. CDR3 DNA: TGCGCCAGCAGTGAGTCACCAGATCAAGAGACCCAGTACTTC. This gives the protein CASSESPDQETQYF.